Sequencing of this T cell receptor (beta chain) was carried out in a study of ipilimumab plus nivolumab after autologous stem cell transplantation. Study results and caveats: Per the authors, repertoire, Treg and microbiota data justify further study.

V gave up 5 bases and J gave up 7 bases, with 12 bases separating them. The CDR3 contains 13 residues. Germline CDR1 reads PRHDT; CDR2 reads FYEKMQ (reference sequence). Checkpoint therapy with ipilimumab 1 mg/kg began 14 to 28 days after transplant. Dosing: nivolumab 3 mg/kg IV, weeks 1, 4, 7, 10, then every two weeks to week 26. Generated by immunoSEQ multiplex PCR, the TCRdb table keeps only in-frame clones and is missing some. The data contain under 20,000 clones, roughly 80% of them singletons. As to this clone: Its antigen remains unknown.

This specimen consisted of PBMCs, obtained in a trial of ipilimumab plus nivolumab as post-transplant consolidation. The J gene is TRBJ2-1, the V gene TRBV13; D may be TRBD2 (6 bases). This sequence originates from a male donor with diffuse large B-cell lymphoma. The CDR3 reads CASSLRGINEQFF. The CDR3, as DNA: TGTGCCAGCAGCCTACGGGGGATTAATGAGCAGTTCTTC. The variable domain in full, with the rest retrieved from reference TRBV13 and TRBJ2-1, is AAGVIQSPRHLIKEKRETATLKCYPIPRHDTVYWYQQGPGQDPQFLISFYEKMQSDKGSIPDRFSAQQFSDYHSELNMSSLELGDSALYFCASSLRGINEQFFGPGTRLTVL.